This T cell receptor beta chain was observed in a study of blood T cell repertoires in COVID-19. Study as a whole: COVID-19 samples collected from the United States, Italy and Spain covered acute and convalescent phases. From T cells, B-cell-depleted T cells, or PBMCs came the material, which was cDNA or gDNA.

Study processing details: How many nucleated cells were present was estimated from reference gene primer amplification. Assay: immunoSEQ multiplex PCR; the TCRdb copy retains only in-frame clones and omits some. V and J calls and clone size are given by that table; D and trimming were obtained from the DNA. The sample holds fewer than 350,000 clones; over 80% are singletons and the top ten take around 3.9%. Germline CDR1 reads MGHDK; CDR2 reads SYGVNS. Trimming stripped 3 bases from V and 1 base from J, with 9 bases between. The CDR3 totals 14 residues. The TCR comes from a woman in her 50s with active or convalescent COVID-19. The rearrangement links TRBV25-1 to TRBJ1-1; the D is unclear. The specimen was peripheral blood. CDR3 residues: CASSDWTSNTEAFF. The DNA for the CDR3 is TGTGCCAGCAGTGATTGGACTTCGAACACTGAAGCTTTCTTT.